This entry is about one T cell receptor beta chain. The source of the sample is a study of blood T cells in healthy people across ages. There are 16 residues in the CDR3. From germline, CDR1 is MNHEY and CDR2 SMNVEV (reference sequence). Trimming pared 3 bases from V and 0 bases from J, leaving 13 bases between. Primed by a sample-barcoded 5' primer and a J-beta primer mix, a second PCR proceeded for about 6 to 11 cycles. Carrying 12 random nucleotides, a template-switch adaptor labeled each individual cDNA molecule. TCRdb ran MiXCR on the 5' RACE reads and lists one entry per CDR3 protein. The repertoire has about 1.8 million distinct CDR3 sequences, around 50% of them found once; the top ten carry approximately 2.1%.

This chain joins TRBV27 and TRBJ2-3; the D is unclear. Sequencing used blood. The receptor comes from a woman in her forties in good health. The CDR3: CASSFLPRSSTDTQYF. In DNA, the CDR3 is TGTGCCAGCAGTTTCCTCCCTAGGTCAAGCACAGATACGCAGTATTTT.